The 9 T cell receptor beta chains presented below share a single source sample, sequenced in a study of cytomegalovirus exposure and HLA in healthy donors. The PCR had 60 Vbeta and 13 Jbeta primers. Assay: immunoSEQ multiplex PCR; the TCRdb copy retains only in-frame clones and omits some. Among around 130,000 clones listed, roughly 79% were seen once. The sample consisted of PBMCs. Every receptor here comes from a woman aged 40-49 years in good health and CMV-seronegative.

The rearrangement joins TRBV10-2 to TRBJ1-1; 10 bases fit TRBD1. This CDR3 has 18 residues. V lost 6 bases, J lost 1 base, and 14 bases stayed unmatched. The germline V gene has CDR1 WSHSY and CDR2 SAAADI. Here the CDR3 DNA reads TGCGCCAGCAGGCGCCGGGGACAGGGGTCAACCCCGAACACTGAAGCTTTCTTT. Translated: CASRRRGQGSTPNTEAFF.

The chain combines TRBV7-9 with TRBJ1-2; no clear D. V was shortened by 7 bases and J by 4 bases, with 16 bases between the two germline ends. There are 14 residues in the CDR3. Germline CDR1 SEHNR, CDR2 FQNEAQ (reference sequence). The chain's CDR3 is CASNTISAGYGYTF. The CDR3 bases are TGTGCCAGCAACACAATCTCAGCGGGCTATGGCTACACCTTC.

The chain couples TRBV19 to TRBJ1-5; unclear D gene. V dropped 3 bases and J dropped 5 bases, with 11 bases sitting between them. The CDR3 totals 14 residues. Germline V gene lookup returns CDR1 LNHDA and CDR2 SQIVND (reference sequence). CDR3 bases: TGTGCCAGTAGTATTTTGTCAGAAGATCAGCCCCAGCATTTT. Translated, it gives CASSILSEDQPQHF.

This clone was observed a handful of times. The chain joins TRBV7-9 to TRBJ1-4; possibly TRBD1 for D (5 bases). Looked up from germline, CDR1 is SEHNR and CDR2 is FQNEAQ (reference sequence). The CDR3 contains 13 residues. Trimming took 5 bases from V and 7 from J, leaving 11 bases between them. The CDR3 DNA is TGTGCCAGCAGCCGGGGGGTAGTTGAAAAACTGTTTTTT. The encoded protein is CASSRGVVEKLFF.

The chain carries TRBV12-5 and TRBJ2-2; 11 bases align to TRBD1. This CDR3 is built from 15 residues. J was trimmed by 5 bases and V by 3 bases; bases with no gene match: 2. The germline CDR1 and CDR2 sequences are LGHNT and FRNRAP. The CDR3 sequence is CASGLGQGATGELFF. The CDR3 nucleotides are TGTGCTAGTGGTTTAGGACAGGGGGCGACCGGGGAGCTGTTTTTT.

CDR3 nucleotide sequence: TGCGCCAGCAGCTTGGTCGGGGAGAGGTCCGACGAGCAGTACTTC. Translating it yields CASSLVGERSDEQYF. The J gene is TRBJ2-7, the V gene TRBV5-1; possibly TRBD2 for D (5 bases). Germline CDR1 and CDR2: SGHRS and YFSETQ. The ends were cut back, 0 bases at V and 5 bases at J, with 15 bases in the middle. This CDR3 is 15 amino acids long.

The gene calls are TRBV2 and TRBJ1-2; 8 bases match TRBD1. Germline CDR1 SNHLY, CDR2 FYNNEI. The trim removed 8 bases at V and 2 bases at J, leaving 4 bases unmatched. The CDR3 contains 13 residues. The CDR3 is CASQGTGNYGYTF. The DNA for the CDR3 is TGTGCCAGCCAAGGGACAGGAAACTATGGCTACACCTTC. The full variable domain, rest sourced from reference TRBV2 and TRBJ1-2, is EPEVTQTPSHQVTQMGQEVILRCVPISNHLYFYWYRQILGQKVEFLVSFYNNEISEKSEIFDDQFSVERPDGSNFTLKIRSTKLEDSAMYFCASQGTGNYGYTFGSGTRLTVV.

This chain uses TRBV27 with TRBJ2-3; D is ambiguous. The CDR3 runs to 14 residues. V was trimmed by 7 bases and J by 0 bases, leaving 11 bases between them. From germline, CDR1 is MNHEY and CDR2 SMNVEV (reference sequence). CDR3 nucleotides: TGTGCCAGCAACCCGAGAGGAAGCACAGATACGCAGTATTTT. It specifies CASNPRGSTDTQYF.

CDR3 residues: CASTPPGNLYEQYF. The CDR3 DNA follows: TGTGCCAGCACCCCCCCCGGGAACCTCTACGAGCAGTACTTC. The gene calls are TRBV28 and TRBJ2-7; D is perhaps TRBD2 (5 bases). Deletions cut 7 bases from V and 3 bases from J, with 16 bases between. Germline V CDR1 and CDR2: MDHEN, SYDVKM. The CDR3 extends over 14 amino acids. Supplemented by reference TRBV28 and TRBJ2-7, the full variable domain reads DVKVTQSSRYLVKRTGEKVFLECVQDMDHENMFWYRQDPGLGLRLIYFSYDVKMKEKGDIPEGYSVSREKKERFSLILESASTNQTSMYLCASTPPGNLYEQYFGPGTRLTVT.